Sequencing of this T cell receptor beta chain was carried out in a study of blood T cell repertoires in COVID-19. The wider study: Samples of COVID-19 (acute and convalescent) were obtained from the United States, Italy and Spain.

The CDR3 has 14 residues. The V segment lost 4 bases and the J segment 4 bases; nucleotides outside the gene matches: 1. Germline V gene lookup returns CDR1 MNHNY and CDR2 SVGAGI (reference sequence). In the source study's methods: By means of reference gene primer amplification, nucleated cell counts were estimated. Libraries were prepared by immunoSEQ multiplex PCR; TCRdb keeps only in-frame clonotypes and omits some of them. V and J calls and clone size are copied from that table; D and trimming were computed from the DNA. The data contain approximately 92,000 clones, 82% of them singletons. Sequences were obtained from peripheral blood. The receptor comes from a man older than 75 with acute or convalescent COVID-19. This chain links TRBV6-6 with TRBJ2-1; TRBD2 aligns across 10 bases. The CDR3 is CASSSGLAYNEQFF. CDR3 bases: TGTGCCAGCAGTTCGGGACTAGCGTACAATGAGCAGTTCTTC.